A single sample is the source of the 6 T cell receptor beta chains below, sequenced in a study of human thymus T cells. TCRdb keeps only in-frame clones here, not all; method: immunoSEQ multiplex PCR. The sample contains 65,000 to 90,000 clones, 85% to 95% of which appear only once. Thymic tissue was derived from resections collected during corrective heart surgery. Source material: thymus tissue. Every receptor here comes from a girl under three years old with a congenital heart defect but otherwise immunologically healthy.

The gene calls are TRBV5-1 and TRBJ1-1; D may be TRBD1 (5 bases). The V gene lost 2 bases and the J gene lost 4 bases, with 15 bases spanning the gap. Germline assignment: CDR1 SGHRS and CDR2 YFSETQ. The CDR3 contains 15 residues. The CDR3 bases are TGCGCCAGCAGCTTATTTTCAGGGTTGGGCACTGAAGCTTTCTTT. Translation: CASSLFSGLGTEAFF.

The chain recombines TRBV28 with TRBJ1-4, with 7 nucleotides matching TRBD1. V gave up 4 bases and J gave up 2 bases; unmatched junction bases: 4. The CDR3 spans 15 residues. Germline V gene lookup returns CDR1 MDHEN and CDR2 SYDVKM. The CDR3 loop is CASSSDRETNEKLFF. The CDR3 DNA is TGTGCCAGCAGTTCAGACAGGGAGACTAATGAAAAACTGTTTTTT.

V usage is TRBV11-2 and J usage is TRBJ1-2; D is possibly TRBD1 (5 bases). In germline, CDR1 is SGHAT, CDR2 FQNNGV. V lost 4 bases to trimming and J lost 2 bases, with 14 bases between them. The length of the CDR3 is 15 residues. Written as DNA, the CDR3 is TGTGCCAGCAGCTCAGGGCCAGAAAAGAACTATGGCTACACCTTC. Translating gives CASSSGPEKNYGYTF.

This sequence joins TRBV7-2 and TRBJ2-7; 12 bases line up with TRBD1. CDR3 size: 19 residues. V trimming: 1 base; J trimming: 2 bases; junction bases outside the gene matches: 12. The germline gives CDR1 SGHTA, CDR2 FQGNSA. CDR3 loop: CASSLVGTGGADSAYEQYF. CDR3 in DNA: TGTGCCAGCAGCTTAGTGGGGACAGGGGGCGCGGATTCGGCCTACGAGCAGTACTTC. The variable domain in full, completed from reference TRBV7-2 and TRBJ2-7, reads GAGVSQSPSNKVTEKGKDVELRCDPISGHTALYWYRQSLGQGLEFLIYFQGNSAPDKSGLPSDRFSAERTGGSVSTLTIQRTQQEDSAVYLCASSLVGTGGADSAYEQYFGPGTRLTVT.

The chain is built from TRBV29-1 and TRBJ2-1, with a tentative D call TRBD1 (6 bases). Germline CDR1 and CDR2: SQVTM and ANQGSEA. The V end was cut by 7 bases, the J end by 4 bases, with 11 bases between. The CDR3 contains 12 residues. CDR3 nucleotide sequence: TGCAGCGCTGGGGGCTTTTACAATGAGCAGTTCTTC. Protein product: CSAGGFYNEQFF.

The chain couples TRBV19 to TRBJ1-1; TRBD1 matches at 7 bases. Trimming removed 4 bases from V and 0 bases from J; junction bases left unmatched: 5. The V gene's germline CDR1 is LNHDA and CDR2 SQIVND (reference sequence). This CDR3 is built from 15 residues. CDR3 amino acids: CASSTAGQMNTEAFF. CDR3 sequence (DNA): TGTGCCAGTAGTACGGCGGGACAGATGAACACTGAAGCTTTCTTT.